These T cell receptor beta chains were read from a single sample in a study of glioma-infiltrating T cells after dendritic cell vaccination. The table came from immunoSEQ multiplex PCR; TCRdb's copy has only in-frame clones and leaves some out. The sample consists of roughly 88,000 clones, over 75% of them appearing once. The input for sequencing was blood, taken after dendritic cell vaccination. These receptors originate from a human donor with glioblastoma. The CDR3 runs from the conserved cysteine through the conserved F or W. A D gene is named only where the DNA matches it firmly. Clone size is given for some rows only: seen once, a few or many times, or a class if the clone is expanded.

d_gene,j_gene,abundance,v_gene,CDR3aa,CDR3nt
.,TRBJ1-1,.,TRBV11-2,CASSPRLTEAFF,TGTGCCAGCAGCCCCCGTTTGACTGAAGCTTTCTTT
TRBD1,TRBJ2-2,.,TRBV19,CASSTSGTGYYTGELFF,TGTGCCAGTAGTACCTCCGGGACAGGGTATTACACCGGGGAGCTGTTTTTT
.,TRBJ1-5,.,TRBV6-5,CASSSGAGNNQPQHF,TGTGCCAGCAGTTCGGGCGCGGGCAACAATCAGCCCCAGCATTTT
TRBD2,TRBJ2-3,.,TRBV9,CASSVSGRFSDTQYF,TGTGCCAGCAGCGTTAGCGGGAGGTTTTCAGATACGCAGTATTTT
.,TRBJ1-2,.,TRBV5-1,CASSLGRGSFDYGYTF,TGCGCCAGCAGCTTGGGCAGGGGAAGTTTTGACTATGGCTACACCTTC
.,TRBJ2-5,.,TRBV18,CASSRDIQETQYF,TGTGCCAGCTCACGAGACATACAAGAGACCCAGTACTTC
.,TRBJ1-5,.,TRBV10-2,CASRNPGLAGQPQHF,TGCGCCAGCAGGAACCCCGGCCTGGCGGGTCAGCCCCAGCATTTT
TRBD1,TRBJ1-2,.,TRBV5-1,CASSPQGAGGYTF,TGCGCCAGCAGCCCACAGGGGGCAGGGGGCTACACCTTC
.,TRBJ1-5,once,TRBV18,CASSPRLRVGDNQPQHF,TGTGCCAGCTCACCACGGCTCAGAGTCGGGGACAATCAGCCCCAGCATTTT
.,TRBJ2-6,.,TRBV18,CASSPGGSSYSGANVLTF,TGTGCCAGCTCACCGGGAGGCAGCAGCTACTCTGGGGCCAACGTCCTGACTTTC